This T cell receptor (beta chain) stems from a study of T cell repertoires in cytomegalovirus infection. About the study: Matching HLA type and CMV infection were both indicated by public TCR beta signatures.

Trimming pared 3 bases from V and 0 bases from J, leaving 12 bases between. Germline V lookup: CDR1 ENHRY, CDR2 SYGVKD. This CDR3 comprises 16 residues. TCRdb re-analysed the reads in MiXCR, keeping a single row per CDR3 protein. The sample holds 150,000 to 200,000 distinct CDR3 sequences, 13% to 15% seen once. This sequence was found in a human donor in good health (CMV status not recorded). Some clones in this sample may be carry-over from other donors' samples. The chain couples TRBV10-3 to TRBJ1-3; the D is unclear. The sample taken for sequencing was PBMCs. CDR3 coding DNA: TGTGCCATCAGTGATCCGAGGAAGAGCTCTGGAAACACCATATATTTT. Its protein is CAISDPRKSSGNTIYF.